This T cell receptor (beta chain) is from a study of OX40 agonist ivuxolimab in advanced cancers. Across the whole study: From 23 to 79 years was the age range, with a mean of about 56 years, and roughly 83% were male. Previous treatment with anti-PD-1, anti-PD-L1 or anti-CTLA-4 therapy was allowed; more than 35% had received some. Study observations and caveats: CD4+ and CD8+ blood T cells expanded clonally by week 6 at 0.1 to 3.0 mg/kg.

Autoimmune disease history or systemic immunosuppression led to patient exclusion. Trimming left V 2 bases short and J 10 bases short, with 9 bases between. Germline V gene sequence: CDR1 SEHNR, CDR2 FQNEAQ (reference sequence). The CDR3 contains 12 residues. Libraries were prepared by immunoSEQ multiplex PCR; TCRdb keeps only in-frame clonotypes and omits some of them. This sample has tens of thousands of clones, with about 92% found just once. Turning to this clone: Its target is unknown.

The receptor was derived from an adult with an advanced solid tumor such as melanoma, head and neck, liver or kidney cancer. The V and J genes are TRBV7-9 and TRBJ2-1; D call uncertain. The input for sequencing was CD4+ or CD8+ T cells sorted from blood, taken in a trial of the OX40 agonist ivuxolimab. CDR3 in DNA: TGTGCCAGCAGCTTATACCACGGAGAGCAGTTCTTC. This codes for CASSLYHGEQFF.